The 16 T cell receptor beta chains below all came from one sample that was sequenced in a study of blood T cell repertoires in COVID-19. Assay: immunoSEQ multiplex PCR; the TCRdb copy retains only in-frame clones and omits some. Of about 350,000 clones listed, less than 90% are singletons. Sequencing was done on a sample of PBMCs or T cells enriched from blood (not recorded which). Source of these receptors: a woman in her 30s who had recovered from COVID-19.

The rearrangement joins TRBV19 to TRBJ2-1, with 8 bases matching TRBD2. J gave up 9 bases and V 1 base, and 8 bases lay outside the gene matches. Per germline, CDR1 LNHDA and CDR2 SQIVND (reference sequence). The CDR3 is made up of 15 amino acids. The CDR3: CASSIGGTRWGEQFF. In DNA, the CDR3 is TGTGCCAGTAGTATAGGAGGGACTAGATGGGGTGAGCAGTTCTTC.

The sample holds one count of this clone. V usage is TRBV5-1 and J usage is TRBJ2-2; D may be TRBD1 (6 bases). V dropped 3 bases and J dropped 0 bases, with 21 bases sitting between them. The CDR3 sequence is 19 residues long. The germline gives CDR1 SGHRS, CDR2 YFSETQ. The CDR3 protein is CASSSGDRHDYSNTGELFF. The CDR3 DNA is TGCGCCAGCAGCTCCGGAGACAGGCACGACTACTCGAACACCGGGGAGCTGTTTTTT.

The rearrangement uses TRBV28 and TRBJ1-5; D perhaps matches TRBD1 (5 bases). The germline gives CDR1 MDHEN, CDR2 SYDVKM. The V and J ends lost 1 base and 6 bases respectively, with 19 bases between them. CDR3 length: 17 amino acids. Written as DNA, the CDR3 is TGTGCCAGCAGTTTATTTAAAGGGCTTCGGGGGGGTCAGCCCCAGCATTTT. This codes for CASSLFKGLRGGQPQHF.

The chain links TRBV6-2 or TRBV6-3 to TRBJ2-5; weak D call: TRBD1 (6 bases). Trimming removed 0 bases at V and 4 bases at J, with 15 bases between. The CDR3 totals 16 residues. Germline CDR1 and CDR2: MNHEY and SVGEGT. CDR3 protein: CASSYSGTTGGETQYF. CDR3 DNA: TGTGCCAGCAGTTACTCTGGGACAACGGGTGGAGAGACCCAGTACTTC.

The rearrangement joins TRBV7-8 to TRBJ1-2; D might be TRBD1 (6 bases). The V end lost 4 bases, the J end lost 1 base, and 25 bases lay between the germline ends. The germline CDR1 and CDR2 sequences are SGHVS and FQNEAQ. The CDR3 has 19 residues. CDR3 residues: CASSYTRGGAESINYGYTF. The CDR3 DNA reads as TGTGCCAGCAGCTACACTCGGGGGGGCGCGGAAAGCATTAACTATGGCTACACCTTC. Using reference TRBV7-8 and TRBJ1-2 for the parts outside the CDR3, the full variable domain is GAGVSQSPRYKVAKRGQDVALRCDPISGHVSLFWYQQALGQGPEFLTYFQNEAQLDKSGLPSDRFFAERPEGSVSTLKIQRTQQEDSAVYLCASSYTRGGAESINYGYTFGSGTRLTVV.

The rearrangement links TRBV28 to TRBJ1-3; 7 bases are shared with TRBD1. The CDR3 consists of 14 residues. V shed 3 bases and J 6 bases; nucleotides not matched to a gene: 5. CDR1 MDHEN and CDR2 SYDVKM come from the germline V gene. The CDR3 loop is CASSLYRGANTIYF. The CDR3 coding sequence is TGTGCCAGCAGTTTGTACAGGGGTGCAAACACCATATATTTT.

V usage is TRBV28 and J usage is TRBJ2-4; D perhaps matches TRBD2 (7 bases). The V and J ends lost 7 bases and 4 bases respectively, with 17 bases between them. The CDR3 runs to 15 residues. Looked up from germline, CDR1 is MDHEN and CDR2 is SYDVKM. CDR3 nucleotides: TGTGCCAGCACCCAGAGGGGGGGTGGTAAAAACATTCAGTACTTC. Amino acids: CASTQRGGGKNIQYF.

The chain uses TRBV29-1 and TRBJ2-7; 8 bases are a match to TRBD1. The CDR3 spans 12 residues. The V segment lost 3 bases and the J segment 6 bases; nucleotides outside the gene matches: 4. The germline V gene has CDR1 SQVTM and CDR2 ANQGSEA. The CDR3 reads CSVENQGAEQYF. Here the CDR3 DNA reads TGCAGCGTTGAGAACCAGGGGGCCGAGCAGTACTTC.

The chain recombines TRBV10-2 with TRBJ1-3; D may be TRBD1 (6 bases). This CDR3 region has 17 residues. V was pared by 2 bases and J by 0 bases, with 14 bases between. Germline V lookup: CDR1 WSHSY, CDR2 SAAADI. Here the CDR3 DNA reads TGCGCCAGCAGTGAGGCTACAGGGACTAACTCTGGAAACACCATATATTTT. Encoded protein: CASSEATGTNSGNTIYF.

This clone has just a few counts. CDR3 DNA: TGCGCCAGCGCTGCCGGGACAGGGGGTAATTCACCCCTCCACTTT. It is translated as CASAAGTGGNSPLHF. The chain joins TRBV5-1 to TRBJ1-6; TRBD1 aligns across 11 bases. V shed 7 bases, J shed 6 bases, and the junction held 6 bases outside the gene matches. Per the germline V gene, CDR1 is SGHRS and CDR2 is YFSETQ. This CDR3 is 15 amino acids long.

The chain links TRBV10-2 to TRBJ2-2; D may be TRBD1 (6 bases). There are 14 residues in the CDR3. Germline CDR1 and CDR2: WSHSY and SAAADI. V lost 6 bases, J lost 4 bases, and 12 bases lay in between. CDR3 protein: CASSPGGTTGELFF. CDR3 DNA: TGCGCCAGCAGCCCTGGGGGCACCACCGGGGAGCTGTTTTTT.

The rearrangement joins TRBV5-6 to TRBJ1-5; D is unresolved. The germline gives CDR1 SGHDT, CDR2 YYEEEE. This CDR3 has 12 amino acids. The V end was cut by 2 bases, the J end by 6 bases, with 6 bases between. CDR3 in DNA: TGTGCCAGCAGCTTCCCAGGTCAGCCCCAGCATTTT. It translates to CASSFPGQPQHF.

This sequence joins TRBV28 and TRBJ2-7; possibly TRBD2 for D (6 bases). The germline gives CDR1 MDHEN, CDR2 SYDVKM. The CDR3 is made up of 13 amino acids. V lost 8 bases to trimming and J lost 2 bases, with 13 bases between them. The CDR3 reads CASRGLTPYEQYF. As DNA, the CDR3 is TGTGCCAGCCGGGGACTTACTCCCTACGAGCAGTACTTC. The variable domain in full, with the rest retrieved from reference TRBV28 and TRBJ2-7, is DVKVTQSSRYLVKRTGEKVFLECVQDMDHENMFWYRQDPGLGLRLIYFSYDVKMKEKGDIPEGYSVSREKKERFSLILESASTNQTSMYLCASRGLTPYEQYFGPGTRLTVT.

V and J are TRBV19 and TRBJ2-5, with 8 bases matching TRBD1. This CDR3 is 13 amino acids long. The J segment lost 4 bases and the V segment lost 6 bases, leaving 4 bases of the junction unmatched. The V gene's germline CDR1 is LNHDA and CDR2 SQIVND (reference sequence). CDR3 sequence (DNA): TGTGCCAGTAGATCGACAGGGGCAGAGACCCAGTACTTC. Translating gives CASRSTGAETQYF.

The CDR3 bases are TGTGCCAGCAGTTTACCGGGGGGTCACGAGCAGTACTTC. This encodes CASSLPGGHEQYF. The genes are TRBV27 and TRBJ2-7; TRBD2 matches 7 bases. Germline V gene sequence: CDR1 MNHEY, CDR2 SMNVEV (reference sequence). This CDR3 region has 13 residues. With 2 bases clipped from V and 5 bases from J, the junction kept 3 bases outside the gene matches.

The chain carries TRBV30 and TRBJ2-5; 7 nucleotides agree with TRBD1. This CDR3 region has 15 residues. After removal of 1 base from V and 5 bases from J, the junction contained 10 bases not matched to a gene. The germline V gene has CDR1 GTSNPN and CDR2 SVGIG (reference sequence). The CDR3 coding sequence is TGTGCCTGGAGTGCACTCACAGGGGCGGCGGAGACCCAGTACTTC. Protein product: CAWSALTGAAETQYF.